These 4 T cell receptor beta chains were sequenced from one sample in a study of CD8+ T cells in alopecia areata. The treatment here: oral pan-JAK inhibitor, 5-10 mg twice daily. Sequencing templates came from extracted RNA that was reverse transcribed into cDNA. Libraries were prepared by immunoSEQ multiplex PCR; TCRdb keeps only in-frame clonotypes and omits some of them. The profile shows 150,000 or so clones, about 54% of them singletons. The specimen was CD4+ T cells sorted from blood, collected between weeks 55 and 70, from a patient treated with tofacitinib. Receptors originate from a human donor with alopecia areata.

The rearrangement joins TRBV30 to TRBJ1-6, with no clear D. Trimming took 7 bases from V and 9 from J, leaving 10 bases between them. This CDR3 contains 11 residues. CDR1 and CDR2 from the germline V gene are GTSNPN and SVGIG (reference sequence). As DNA, the CDR3 is TGTGCCTTCCGGCGGGGTTCACCCCTCCACTTT. As protein: CAFRRGSPLHF.

The chain links TRBV7-9 to TRBJ1-1; D unclear. V was clipped by 2 bases and J by 4 bases, with 8 bases between them. Per germline, CDR1 SEHNR and CDR2 FQNEAQ (reference sequence). CDR3 length: 13 amino acids. This CDR3 is CASSLRGVTEAFF. The CDR3 coding sequence is TGTGCCAGCAGCTTACGGGGAGTCACTGAAGCTTTCTTT. Variable domain in full (rest from reference TRBV7-9 and TRBJ1-1): DTGVSQNPRHKITKRGQNVTFRCDPISEHNRLYWYRQTLGQGPEFLTYFQNEAQLEKSRLLSDRFSAERPKGSFSTLEIQRTEQGDSAMYLCASSLRGVTEAFFGQGTRLTVV.

This clone was seen only a few times. The chain couples TRBV5-1 to TRBJ1-6; 7 bases are a match to TRBD1. The CDR3 consists of 15 residues. CDR1 is SGHRS, CDR2 YFSETQ, per germline. Trimming took 4 bases from V and 9 from J; bases not matched to a gene: 10. Written as DNA, the CDR3 is TGCGCCAGCAGCCCTGAGCCAGGGGGACTTTCACCCCTCCACTTT. This codes for CASSPEPGGLSPLHF. Filled out from reference TRBV5-1 and TRBJ1-6, the complete variable domain reads KAGVTQTPRYLIKTRGQQVTLSCSPISGHRSVSWYQQTPGQGLQFLFEYFSETQRNKGNFPGRFSGRQFSNSRSEMNVSTLELGDSALYLCASSPEPGGLSPLHFGNGTRLTVT.

The genes are TRBV27 and TRBJ1-6; tentatively, D is TRBD1 (5 bases). The germline V gene encodes CDR1 MNHEY and CDR2 SMNVEV (reference sequence). Trimming took off 5 bases at V and 11 bases at J, with 10 bases between the two ends. The CDR3 runs to 12 residues. CDR3 amino acids: CASSRWGTPLHF. CDR3 nucleotides: TGTGCCAGCAGTCGATGGGGGACACCCCTCCACTTT.